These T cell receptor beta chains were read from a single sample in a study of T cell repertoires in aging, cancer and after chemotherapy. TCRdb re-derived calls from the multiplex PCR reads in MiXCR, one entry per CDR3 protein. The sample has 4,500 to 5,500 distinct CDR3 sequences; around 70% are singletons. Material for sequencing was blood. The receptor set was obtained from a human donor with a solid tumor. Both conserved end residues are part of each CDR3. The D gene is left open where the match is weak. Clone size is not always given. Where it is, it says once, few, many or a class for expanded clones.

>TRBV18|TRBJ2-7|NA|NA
TGTGCCAGCTCACCAGGGGCGGCGAGGCGTTACGAGCAGTACTTC
CASSPGAARRYEQYF
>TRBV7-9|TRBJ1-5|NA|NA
TGTGCCAGCAGCTCGAACAGGGAGCCCCAGCATTTT
CASSSNREPQHF
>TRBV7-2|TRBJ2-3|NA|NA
TGTGCCAGCAGCTTAGTAGTGGGCTCGGTGGATACGCAGTATTTT
CASSLVVGSVDTQYF
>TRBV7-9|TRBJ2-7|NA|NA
TGTGCCAGCAGCTCAGCCCTGGGGGTTTCGGGCGAGCAGTACTTC
CASSSALGVSGEQYF
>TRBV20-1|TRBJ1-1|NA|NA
TGCAGTGCTAGAGATGGGGTACTTCCTGAAGCTTTCTTT
CSARDGVLPEAFF
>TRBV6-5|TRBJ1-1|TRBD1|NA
TGTGCCAGCAGACCTACGACCGGGACAGCGACCACTGAAGCTTTCTTT
CASRPTTGTATTEAFF
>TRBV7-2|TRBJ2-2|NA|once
TGTGCCACCCAGGAGACAGCGAACACCGGGGAGCTGTTTTTT
CATQETANTGELFF
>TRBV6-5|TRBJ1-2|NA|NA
TGTGCCAGCAGCCAACGGGGGGTCAACTATGGCTACACCTTC
CASSQRGVNYGYTF
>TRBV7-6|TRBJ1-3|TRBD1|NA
TGTGCCAGCAGCCCCGGGACAGGTATTACCATATATTTT
CASSPGTGITIYF
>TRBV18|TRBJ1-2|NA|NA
TGTGCCAGCTCACCAAGAGACAGTAGTGGCTACACCTTC
CASSPRDSSGYTF
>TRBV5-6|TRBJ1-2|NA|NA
TGTGCCAGCAGCTTGGACAGGGCCCGTGGCTACACCTTC
CASSLDRARGYTF
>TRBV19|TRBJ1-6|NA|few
TGTGCCAGTAAAATCTCCGGGCCAGCTTCACCCCTCCACTTT
CASKISGPASPLHF
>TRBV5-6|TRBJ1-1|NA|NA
TGTGCCAGCAGCTTGACAGGGTTTGAAGCTTTCTTT
CASSLTGFEAFF
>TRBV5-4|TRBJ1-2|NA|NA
TGTGCCAGCAGCCTAACAGGGCTCAATGGCTACACCTTC
CASSLTGLNGYTF
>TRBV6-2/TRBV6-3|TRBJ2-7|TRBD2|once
TGTGCCAGCAGTCTGACTAGCGGGAACGAGCAGTACTTC
CASSLTSGNEQYF
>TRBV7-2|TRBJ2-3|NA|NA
TGTGCCAGCAGCTTAGATCTGACCTCCGATACGCAGTATTTT
CASSLDLTSDTQYF
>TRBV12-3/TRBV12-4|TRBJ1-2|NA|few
TGTGCCAGCAGAAGGGAAAACTATGGCTACACCTTC
CASRRENYGYTF
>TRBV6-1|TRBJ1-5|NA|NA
TGTGCCAGCAGTGAATACGAAAATCAGCCCCAGCATTTT
CASSEYENQPQHF
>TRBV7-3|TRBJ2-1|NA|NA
TGTGCCAGCAGCTTGTTTATAGAACTAGCCAATGACGAGCAGTTCTTC
CASSLFIELANDEQFF
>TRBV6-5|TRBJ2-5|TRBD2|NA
TGTGCCAGCACCCCGGGGACTAGCGGGGGCGCGGGAACCCAGTACTTC
CASTPGTSGGAGTQYF
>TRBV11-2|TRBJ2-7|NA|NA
TGTGCCAGCAGCTTAGTCGGGGGCTCTTACGAGCAGTACTTC
CASSLVGGSYEQYF
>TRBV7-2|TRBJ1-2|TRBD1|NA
TGTGCCAGCAGCTTAGAGGGGGCCTATGGCTACACCTTC
CASSLEGAYGYTF
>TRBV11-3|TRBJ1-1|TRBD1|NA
TGTGCCAGCAGCTCGACAGGGAGGGGGTACACTGAAGCTTTCTTT
CASSSTGRGYTEAFF
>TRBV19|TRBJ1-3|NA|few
TGTGCCAGTAGGCCCAGGGACACTGGAAACACCATATATTTT
CASRPRDTGNTIYF
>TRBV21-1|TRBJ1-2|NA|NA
TGTGCTACCCGGGGCTACACCTTC
CATRGYTF
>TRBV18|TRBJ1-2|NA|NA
TGTGCCAGCTCGGAGGGACAAGTGAGCTATGGCTACACCTTC
CASSEGQVSYGYTF
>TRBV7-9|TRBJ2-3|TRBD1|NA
TGTGCCAGCAGCCTACAGGGGGTGAGAGATACGCAGTATTTT
CASSLQGVRDTQYF
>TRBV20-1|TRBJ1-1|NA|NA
TGCAGTGCTGGGAACACTGAAGCTTTCTTT
CSAGNTEAFF
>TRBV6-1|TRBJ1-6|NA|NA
TGTGCCAGCAGCCGCCCAGATTCACCCCTCCACTTT
CASSRPDSPLHF
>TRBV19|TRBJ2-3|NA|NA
TGTGCCAGCCGAGAATCAAGCGGAGGAACAGATACGCAGTATTTT
CASRESSGGTDTQYF
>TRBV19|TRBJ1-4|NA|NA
TGTGCCAGTAGTACCTCCCCCAAGAGACTGTTTTTT
CASSTSPKRLFF
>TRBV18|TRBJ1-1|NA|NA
TGTGCCAGCTGTGAGGCGGGGAACACTGAAGCTTTCTTT
CASCEAGNTEAFF
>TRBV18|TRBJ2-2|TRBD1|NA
TGTGCCAGCTCGTCCTTTAAGGGGGCGATGAACACCGGGGAGCTGTTTTTT
CASSSFKGAMNTGELFF
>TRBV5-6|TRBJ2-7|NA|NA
TGTGCCAGCAGCGAAACACAGGGAGTGGTGTACGAGCAGTACTTC
CASSETQGVVYEQYF
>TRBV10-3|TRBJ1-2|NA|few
TGTGCCATCTTGAAATTGGCGGACGGAGCTAACTATGGCTACACCTTC
CAILKLADGANYGYTF
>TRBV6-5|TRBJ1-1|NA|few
TGTGCCAGCAGTCCACGCCTTCCGTCGAACACTGAAGCTTTCTTT
CASSPRLPSNTEAFF
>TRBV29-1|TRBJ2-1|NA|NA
TGCAGCGTTGAAGGACCGCTGAGCTCCTACAATGAGCAGTTCTTC
CSVEGPLSSYNEQFF
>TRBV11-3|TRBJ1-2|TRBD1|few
TGTGCCAGCAGCCCAAGACAGGGCTATGGCTACACCTTC
CASSPRQGYGYTF
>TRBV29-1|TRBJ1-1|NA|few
TGCAGCGTTATTTCCCCATACCCAACTGAAGCTTTCTTT
CSVISPYPTEAFF
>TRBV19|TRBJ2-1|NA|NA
TGTGCCAGTAGTATACGGGACGCTATTTTAGATGAGCAGTTCTTC
CASSIRDAILDEQFF
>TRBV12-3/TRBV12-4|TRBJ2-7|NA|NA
TGTGCCAGCACCTATCAGGGGGGGATCCTAATCTTC
CASTYQGGILIF
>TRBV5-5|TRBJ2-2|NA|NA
TGTGCCAGCAGCTCCTCGCCGGGGGCCGACACCGGGGAGCTGTTTTTT
CASSSSPGADTGELFF
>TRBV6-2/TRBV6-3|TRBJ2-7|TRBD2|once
TGTGCCAGCAGTTACCCGGGACTACCACTCGAGCAGTACTTC
CASSYPGLPLEQYF
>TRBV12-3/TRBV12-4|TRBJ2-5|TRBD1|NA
TGTGCCAGCAGTCGAGCCCGGGACAGAAAAGAGACCCAGTACTTC
CASSRARDRKETQYF
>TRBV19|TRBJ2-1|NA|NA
TGTGCCAGTAGTCCCAGGTCCCCACTCATACCGGACCCTCAGCCCCATGAGCAGTTCTTC
CASSPRSPLIPDPQPHEQFF
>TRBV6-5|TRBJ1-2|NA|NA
TGTGCCAGCACCGGGGGGGAGTATGGCTACACCTTC
CASTGGEYGYTF
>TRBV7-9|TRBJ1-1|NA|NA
TGTGCCAGCAGCTTAGCGACGTCCTCAGAAGCTTTCTTT
CASSLATSSEAFF
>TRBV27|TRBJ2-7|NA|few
TGTGCCAGCAGTTTTATGGGGGACTACGAGCAGTACTTC
CASSFMGDYEQYF
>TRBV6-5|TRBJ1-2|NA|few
TGTGCCAGCACTTCCGCACAGGGCTTTGGCTACACCTTC
CASTSAQGFGYTF
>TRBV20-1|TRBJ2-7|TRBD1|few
TGCAGTGCTAGACACACGGCCGGACAGGTGGACTACGAGCAGTACTTC
CSARHTAGQVDYEQYF
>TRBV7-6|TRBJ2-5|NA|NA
TGTGCCAGCAGCTTAGCGTTGAGATCGACCCAGTACTTC
CASSLALRSTQYF
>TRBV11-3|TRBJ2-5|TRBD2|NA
TGTGCCAGCAGCTTAGATAGCGGGAGGGCCCAAGAGACCCAGTACTTC
CASSLDSGRAQETQYF
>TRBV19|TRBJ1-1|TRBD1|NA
TGTGCCAGTAGTAGTGTAACTGGGACAGGGGTCACTGAAGCTTTCTTT
CASSSVTGTGVTEAFF